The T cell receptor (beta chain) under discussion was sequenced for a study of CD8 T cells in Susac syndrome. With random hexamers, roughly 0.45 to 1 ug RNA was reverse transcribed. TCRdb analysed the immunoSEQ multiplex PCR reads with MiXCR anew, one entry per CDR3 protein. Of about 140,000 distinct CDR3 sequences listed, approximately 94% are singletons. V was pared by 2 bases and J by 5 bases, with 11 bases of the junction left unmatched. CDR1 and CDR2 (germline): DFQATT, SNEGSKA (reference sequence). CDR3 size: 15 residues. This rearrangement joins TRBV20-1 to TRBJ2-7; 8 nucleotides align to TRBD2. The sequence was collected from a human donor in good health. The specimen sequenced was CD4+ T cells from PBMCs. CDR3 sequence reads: CSARPPGAGGHEQYF. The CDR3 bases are TGCAGTGCTAGACCTCCCGGGGCGGGGGGACACGAGCAGTACTTC.